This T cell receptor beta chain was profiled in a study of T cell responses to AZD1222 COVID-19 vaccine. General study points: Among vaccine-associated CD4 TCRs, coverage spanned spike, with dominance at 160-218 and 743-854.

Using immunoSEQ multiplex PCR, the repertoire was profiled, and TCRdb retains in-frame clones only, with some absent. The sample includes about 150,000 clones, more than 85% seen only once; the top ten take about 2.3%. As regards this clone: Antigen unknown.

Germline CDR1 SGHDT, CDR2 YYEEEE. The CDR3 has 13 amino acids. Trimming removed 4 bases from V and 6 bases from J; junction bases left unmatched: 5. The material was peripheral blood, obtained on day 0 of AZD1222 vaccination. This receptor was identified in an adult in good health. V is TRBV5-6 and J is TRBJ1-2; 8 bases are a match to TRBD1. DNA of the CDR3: TGTGCCAGCAGCATGGACAGGGACGATGGCTACACCTTC. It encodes CASSMDRDDGYTF.